The 22 T cell receptor beta chains below were found in one sample sequenced in a study of identical twins. TCRdb re-called the 5' RACE reads with MiXCR, one entry per CDR3 protein. The sample lists about 700,000 distinct CDR3 sequences, 8.6% occurring once. This sample also appeared in a second study, on yellow fever vaccine responses in identical twins.

The sequenced sample was PBMCs. The receptors derive from a woman in her late teens or twenties in good health.

The J gene is TRBJ2-3, the V gene TRBV6-5, with TRBD1 identical over 7 bases. The V gene's germline CDR1 is MNHEY and CDR2 SVGAGI. The CDR3 contains 15 residues. Unmatched junction bases numbered 4, after V lost 2 bases and J lost 2 bases. The CDR3, as DNA: TGTGCCAGCAGTTACCCGGGACAGCCCACAGATACGCAGTATTTT. It is translated as CASSYPGQPTDTQYF.

V gene TRBV29-1 combines with J gene TRBJ1-1, with a weak D call TRBD1 (6 bases). V was cut by 3 bases and J by 9 bases, with 14 bases left in between. Germline CDR1 reads SQVTM; CDR2 reads ANQGSEA. This CDR3 region has 12 residues. CDR3 in amino acids: CSVEGGLPKAFF. In nucleotides, the CDR3 is TGCAGCGTTGAGGGGGGCTTGCCGAAAGCTTTCTTT.

The gene calls are TRBV4-3 and TRBJ2-1; D is ambiguous. Trimming took off 1 base at V and 7 bases at J, with 8 bases between the two ends. The CDR3 consists of 13 residues. Germline V gene sequence: CDR1 LGHNA, CDR2 YSLEER. The CDR3 nucleotides are TGCGCCAGCAGCCAAGGCGACTTTAATGAGCAGTTCTTC. Amino acids: CASSQGDFNEQFF.

The rearrangement joins TRBV12-2 to TRBJ2-1; no DNA check was done on the table's D call, TRBD1. TRBV12-2 is a pseudogene. The CDR3 covers 20 residues. Here the CDR3 DNA reads TGTGCAAGTCGCTTAGCGTCTTATTCAGGAGGGGGCAAGTGGTACAATGAGCAGTTCTTC. It is translated as CASRLASYSGGGKWYNEQFF.

The V gene is TRBV5-6, the J gene TRBJ2-5; 7 bases align to TRBD2. This CDR3 is 16 amino acids long. V lost 2 bases, J lost 0 bases, and 7 bases stayed unmatched. The germline V gene encodes CDR1 SGHDT and CDR2 YYEEEE. CDR3 residues: CASSFTVRGDQETQYF. DNA of the CDR3: TGTGCCAGCAGCTTTACTGTCCGGGGGGACCAAGAGACCCAGTACTTC.

Regarding this clonotype: The missing conserved phenylalanine or tryptophan at the end of this CDR3 makes a read error likely. This chain joins TRBV28 and TRBJ2-7, with D unclear. The V gene's germline CDR1 is MDHEN and CDR2 SYDVKM. This CDR3 comprises 16 residues. Deletions cut 3 bases from V and 0 bases from J, with 15 bases between. The CDR3 loop reads CASSFAQVLLSYEQYL. The CDR3 DNA sequence: TGTGCCAGCAGTTTTGCGCAGGTCCTTCTCTCCTACGAGCAGTACCTC.

This clonotype was recorded at least ten times. V is TRBV5-1 and J is TRBJ2-6, with D perhaps matching TRBD1 (5 bases). Looked up from germline, CDR1 is SGHRS and CDR2 is YFSETQ. The CDR3 has 15 residues. Deletions cut 2 bases from V and 4 bases from J, with 10 bases between. For the CDR3, the DNA is TGCGCCAGCAGCTTCGACAGAACCGGGGCCAACGTCCTGACTTTC. Protein: CASSFDRTGANVLTF.

This clonotype occurred many times. The gene calls are TRBV10-3 and TRBJ2-3; 9 nucleotides match TRBD1. CDR1 is ENHRY and CDR2 is SYGVKD in the germline V gene. The CDR3 has 14 amino acids. V was clipped by 4 bases and J by 1 base; unmatched bases: 0. The CDR3 loop is CAISGTGGTDTQYF. CDR3 bases: TGTGCCATCAGTGGGACAGGGGGCACAGATACGCAGTATTTT.

The genes are TRBV6-1 and TRBJ2-7, with 12 nucleotides matching TRBD2. The CDR3 runs to 14 residues. Germline values: CDR1 MNHNS, CDR2 SASEGT. The junction had 4 bases not matched to a gene; V was cut back by 3 bases and J by 7 bases. This CDR3 is CASSERLAGVEQYF. In DNA form, the CDR3 reads TGTGCCAGCAGTGAGCGACTAGCGGGGGTTGAGCAGTACTTC.

Ten or more counts support this clonotype. The J gene is TRBJ1-1, the V gene TRBV5-1, with D unclear. This CDR3 spans 13 amino acids. CDR1 is SGHRS, CDR2 YFSETQ, per germline. The V end lost 2 bases, the J end lost 11 bases, and 16 bases lay between the germline ends. CDR3 sequence (DNA): TGCGCCAGCAGCTTCGTGCAGACGTCGCGGGCTTTCTTT. Its translation: CASSFVQTSRAFF.

The chain couples TRBV11-2 to TRBJ2-3, with D uncertain. CDR3 length: 12 residues. CDR1 and CDR2 from the germline V gene are SGHAT and FQNNGV. Trimming removed 4 bases from V and 8 bases from J, with 10 bases in between. The CDR3 DNA is TGTGCCAGCAGCTGGGGTCGGCCTACGCAGTATTTT. Protein product: CASSWGRPTQYF.

CDR3: CASSPGSGFRETQYF. Here the CDR3 DNA reads TGTGCCAGCTCACCGGGTAGCGGGTTTCGAGAGACCCAGTACTTC. This chain uses TRBV18 with TRBJ2-5; 7 bases fit TRBD2. V was clipped by 3 bases and J by 4 bases; unmatched bases: 8. CDR1 KGHSH and CDR2 LQKENI come from the germline V gene. This CDR3 region has 15 residues.

The sample holds many counts of this clonotype. The V call is TRBV12-3 or TRBV12-4, the J call TRBJ2-3; no firm D call. With 6 bases removed from V and 0 bases from J, the gap between germline ends came to 7 bases. There are 13 residues in the CDR3. CDR3 nucleotides: TGTGCCAGCAGCTTCGGTAGCACAGATACGCAGTATTTT. This sequence encodes CASSFGSTDTQYF.

V usage is TRBV5-4 and J usage is TRBJ2-3; TRBD1 matches at 9 bases. With V trimmed by 4 bases and J by 6 bases, 6 bases remained unmatched. Per the germline V gene, CDR1 is SGHNT and CDR2 is YYREEE (reference sequence). The CDR3 is made up of 14 amino acids. This CDR3 is CASSQGQGADTQYF. For the CDR3, the DNA is TGTGCCAGCAGCCAGGGACAGGGAGCGGATACGCAGTATTTT.

This clonotype was seen at least ten times. The chain carries TRBV12-3 or TRBV12-4 and TRBJ2-7, with TRBD1 matching over 10 bases. Trimming took 5 bases from V and 1 from J; bases not matched to a gene: 5. The CDR3 loop spans 15 amino acids. CDR3: CASSETGGLSYEQYF. As DNA, the CDR3 is TGTGCCAGCAGTGAGACAGGGGGCTTGTCCTACGAGCAGTACTTC.

The genes are TRBV4-3 and TRBJ2-7; unclear D gene. Trimming shortened V by 0 bases and J by 6 bases, and 18 bases separated the two germline ends. CDR3 length: 16 residues. Germline values: CDR1 LGHNA, CDR2 YSLEER. The chain's CDR3 is CASSQDLGLVPFEQYF. The CDR3 DNA reads as TGCGCCAGCAGCCAAGATCTCGGGCTAGTACCTTTCGAGCAGTACTTC.

This clonotype was counted only a few times. In DNA form, the CDR3 reads TGTGCCAGCAGTTACCAGGATACAGGGAACGCCGAGCAGTACTTC. This sequence encodes CASSYQDTGNAEQYF. This chain joins TRBV6-5 and TRBJ2-7; TRBD1 is a possible D gene (6 bases). V shed 2 bases and J shed 6 bases, with 17 bases lying between them. Germline CDR1 is MNHEY and CDR2 is SVGAGI. The CDR3 is made up of 15 amino acids.

There are many counts of this clonotype. This chain joins TRBV10-3 and TRBJ2-3; 8 positions match TRBD2. Germline V CDR1 and CDR2: ENHRY, SYGVKD. The CDR3 has 14 residues. V trimming: 5 bases; J trimming: 6 bases; junction bases outside the gene matches: 7. CDR3 bases: TGTGCCATCAGTCCAGCGGGAGTGGTGGATACGCAGTATTTT. As protein: CAISPAGVVDTQYF.

The chain recombines TRBV7-9 with TRBJ2-5; perhaps TRBD1 as D (6 bases). This CDR3 region has 15 residues. Germline V gives CDR1 SEHNR, CDR2 FQNEAQ (reference sequence). V lost 4 bases to trimming and J lost 1 base, with 13 bases between them. For the CDR3, the DNA is TGTGCCAGCAGCTATCCAGACAGGATCCAAGAGACCCAGTACTTC. Translating gives CASSYPDRIQETQYF. Full variable domain (missing parts from reference TRBV7-9 and TRBJ2-5): DTGVSQNPRHKITKRGQNVTFRCDPISEHNRLYWYRQTLGQGPEFLTYFQNEAQLEKSRLLSDRFSAERPKGSFSTLEIQRTEQGDSAMYLCASSYPDRIQETQYFGPGTRLLVL.

This clonotype was observed a handful of times. The chain carries TRBV20-1 and TRBJ2-1, with 14 bases fitting TRBD2. The CDR3 loop spans 18 amino acids. Unmatched junction bases numbered 15, after V lost 2 bases and J lost 9 bases. The V gene's germline CDR1 is DFQATT and CDR2 SNEGSKA (reference sequence). CDR3 sequence: CSARTSQWGTSGSGEQFF. CDR3 DNA: TGCAGTGCTAGAACCTCCCAATGGGGGACTAGCGGGAGCGGTGAGCAGTTCTTC.

The chain couples TRBV19 to TRBJ2-3; D may be TRBD1 (6 bases). CDR3 length equals 15 residues. Germline V gene sequence: CDR1 LNHDA, CDR2 SQIVND (reference sequence). With 6 bases removed from V and 0 bases from J, the gap between germline ends came to 13 bases. The CDR3 nucleotides are TGTGCCAGTAGGGAACAGGGCGCTAGCACAGATACGCAGTATTTT. Encoded protein: CASREQGASTDTQYF.

The chain links TRBV29-1 to TRBJ2-5, with D unclear. With 1 base removed from V and 3 bases from J, the gap between germline ends came to 15 bases. The CDR3 is 15 amino acids. Germline V gene lookup returns CDR1 SQVTM and CDR2 ANQGSEA. CDR3 DNA sequence: TGCAGCGTTGAAGTACTGGAGCTGGGGAAAGAGACCCAGTACTTC. It codes for CSVEVLELGKETQYF.